This is a list of T cell receptor beta chains from one sample in a study of T cell responses to AZD1222 COVID-19 vaccine. Assay: immunoSEQ multiplex PCR; the TCRdb copy retains only in-frame clones and omits some. The data hold about 220,000 clones, with 85% to 95% observed a single time. The sample in question was peripheral blood, obtained on day 0 of MenACWY control vaccination. The origin of the receptors is an adult in good health. Each CDR3 is given with its conserved first and last residue. The D gene is left open where the match is weak. Clone sizes are given selectively: once, few, many, or a class where the clone is expanded.

>TRBD1|TRBV5-1|.|TRBJ2-7
CASSTSLGTGTYEQYF
TGCGCCAGCAGCACCTCTCTCGGGACAGGAACCTACGAGCAGTACTTC
>.|TRBV12-3/TRBV12-4|once|TRBJ1-5
CASSSGSNQPQHF
TGTGCCAGCAGTTCAGGGTCCAATCAGCCCCAGCATTTT
>TRBD1|TRBV7-9|.|TRBJ2-3
CASRKRDRAIASTDTQYF
TGTGCCAGCAGGAAACGGGACAGAGCGATCGCTAGCACAGATACGCAGTATTTT
>.|TRBV5-6|.|TRBJ1-6
CASSFGRTYNSPLHF
TGTGCCAGCAGCTTTGGGAGAACATATAATTCACCCCTCCACTTT
>.|TRBV11-3|few|TRBJ1-1
CASSLEGWTEAFF
TGTGCCAGCAGCTTGGAGGGGTGGACTGAAGCTTTCTTT
>.|TRBV19|.|TRBJ1-4
CASSIGATNEKLFF
TGTGCCAGTAGTATAGGTGCAACTAATGAAAAACTGTTTTTT
>.|TRBV4-1|.|TRBJ1-1
CASSQELGRIKAFF
TGCGCCAGCAGCCAAGAGTTAGGACGAATAAAAGCTTTCTTT
>.|TRBV6-5|once|TRBJ1-3
CASSRDVSSGNTIYF
TGTGCCAGCAGTCGTGACGTAAGCTCTGGAAACACCATATATTTT
>.|TRBV29-1|few|TRBJ1-1
CSVELSMNTEAFF
TGCAGCGTTGAACTCAGCATGAACACTGAAGCTTTCTTT
>TRBD1|TRBV28|few|TRBJ2-3
CASSYQGAGDTQYF
TGTGCCAGCAGTTATCAGGGGGCAGGAGATACGCAGTATTTT
>.|TRBV28|.|TRBJ1-1
CASSLWGGVTEAFF
TGTGCCAGCAGTTTATGGGGGGGCGTCACTGAAGCTTTCTTT
>.|TRBV11-3|.|TRBJ2-1
CASSLVAGPYNEQFF
TGTGCCAGCAGCTTAGTAGCAGGGCCCTACAATGAGCAGTTCTTC
>.|TRBV28|.|TRBJ1-5
CASNTRGGSQPQHF
TGTGCCAGCAACACCCGGGGGGGGAGTCAGCCCCAGCATTTT
>TRBD1|TRBV7-9|.|TRBJ1-2
CASSLDLGQGYYGYTF
TGTGCCAGCAGCTTAGATTTGGGACAGGGGTACTATGGCTACACCTTC
>.|TRBV3-1/TRBV3-2|.|TRBJ1-3
CASSQDVGGNGNTIYF
TGTGCCAGCAGCCAAGACGTCGGGGGGAATGGAAACACCATATATTTT
>.|TRBV30|.|TRBJ1-2
CAIGGPYGYTF
TGTGCCATCGGGGGGCCCTATGGCTACACCTTC
>.|TRBV27|.|TRBJ2-1
CASSLLPPRGRGYNEQFF
TGTGCCAGCAGTTTACTACCACCCCGGGGACGTGGCTACAATGAGCAGTTCTTC
>.|TRBV6-4|.|TRBJ2-1
CASSERWGGKDEQFF
TGTGCCAGCAGTGAACGTTGGGGCGGTAAGGATGAGCAGTTCTTC
>TRBD2|TRBV24-1|.|TRBJ2-5
CATSIGGGSPETQYF
TGTGCCACCAGCATTGGGGGGGGTAGCCCGGAGACCCAGTACTTC
>.|TRBV25-1|.|TRBJ1-2
CASSGGTLYGYTF
TGTGCCAGCAGTGGCGGGACTCTATATGGCTACACCTTC
>.|TRBV18|.|TRBJ1-2
CASSPAEGYGYTF
TGTGCCAGCTCACCTGCGGAGGGGTACGGCTACACCTTC
>TRBD1|TRBV4-3|.|TRBJ1-2
CASSQGQGAYGYTF
TGCGCCAGCAGCCAAGGACAGGGGGCATATGGCTACACCTTC
>TRBD1|TRBV30|.|TRBJ1-4
CAWSKGAATNEKLFF
TGTGCCTGGAGTAAGGGGGCAGCAACTAATGAAAAACTGTTTTTT
>.|TRBV19|.|TRBJ1-1
CASSVHTENTEAFF
TGTGCCAGTAGTGTCCACACAGAGAACACTGAAGCTTTCTTT
>.|TRBV7-9|.|TRBJ1-3
CASSLYDTIYF
TGTGCCAGCAGCTTATATGACACCATATATTTT
>TRBD1|TRBV6-5|.|TRBJ1-1
CASSYLTGGTEAFF
TGTGCCAGCAGTTACCTCACAGGGGGCACTGAAGCTTTCTTT
>.|TRBV10-3|.|TRBJ1-6
CASATSSYNSPLHF
TGTGCGAGCGCAACCAGCTCCTATAATTCACCCCTCCACTTT
>.|TRBV6-2/TRBV6-3|.|TRBJ1-1
CASIPPAGVGTTEAFF
TGTGCCAGCATCCCCCCGGCAGGAGTCGGGACCACTGAAGCTTTCTTT
>TRBD1|TRBV7-9|.|TRBJ1-2
CASSHGQGAYGYTF
TGTGCCAGCAGCCACGGACAGGGAGCCTATGGCTACACCTTC
>.|TRBV30|.|TRBJ2-2
CAWTRLTGELFF
TGTGCCTGGACCAGGCTTACCGGGGAGCTGTTTTTT
>.|TRBV19|.|TRBJ1-1
CASSDRGTEAFF
TGTGCCAGTAGTGATAGGGGGACTGAAGCTTTCTTT
>.|TRBV7-8|.|TRBJ1-1
CASSLVAGREEAFF
TGTGCCAGCAGCTTAGTGGCGGGGAGAGAAGAAGCTTTCTTT
>.|TRBV5-1|.|TRBJ1-5
CASSPQGLGNQPQHF
TGCGCCAGCAGCCCCCAGGGGTTGGGCAATCAGCCCCAGCATTTT
>TRBD1|TRBV28|.|TRBJ1-1
CASSLSGQGEAFF
TGTGCCAGCAGTTTGAGCGGACAGGGTGAAGCTTTCTTT
>.|TRBV5-8|.|TRBJ2-2
CASSGGITGELFF
TGTGCCAGCAGCGGCGGGATCACCGGGGAGCTGTTTTTT
>TRBD1|TRBV5-1|.|TRBJ1-2
CASSLTPGTGIGGYTF
TGCGCCAGCAGTCTTACCCCCGGGACAGGGATCGGTGGCTACACCTTC
>TRBD1|TRBV30|.|TRBJ1-2
CAWTFSRTGNGYTF
TGTGCCTGGACCTTCTCTCGGACAGGGAACGGCTACACCTTC
>.|TRBV9|.|TRBJ1-4
CASSRDVTTNEKLFF
TGTGCCAGCAGCCGGGACGTCACAACTAATGAAAAACTGTTTTTT
>TRBD1|TRBV6-5|.|TRBJ1-1
CASRKQGMNTEAFF
TGTGCCAGCAGAAAACAGGGGATGAACACTGAAGCTTTCTTT
>.|TRBV19|few|TRBJ1-6
CASSIPLAAGNNSPLHF
TGTGCCAGTAGTATACCACTAGCGGCAGGCAATAATTCACCCCTCCACTTT
>.|TRBV11-2|.|TRBJ2-7
CASSLDRGNSYEQYF
TGTGCCAGCAGCTTAGACAGGGGCAACTCCTACGAGCAGTACTTC
>.|TRBV3-1/TRBV3-2|once|TRBJ2-1
CASRRKGAGEQFF
TGTGCCAGCAGACGAAAGGGGGCGGGAGAGCAGTTCTTC
>.|TRBV19|.|TRBJ1-2
CASRPQWGYGYTF
TGTGCCAGTAGACCTCAATGGGGGTACGGCTACACCTTC
>TRBD1|TRBV27|few|TRBJ2-7
CASSPLQGPGYEQYF
TGTGCCAGCAGCCCCCTACAGGGGCCTGGCTACGAGCAGTACTTC
>.|TRBV18|.|TRBJ1-1
CASSDVSTNTEAFF
TGTGCCAGCTCAGACGTATCAACGAACACTGAAGCTTTCTTT
>TRBD1|TRBV6-6|.|TRBJ1-1
CASSSQGANTEAFF
TGTGCCAGCAGTTCCCAGGGGGCTAACACTGAAGCTTTCTTT
>TRBD1|TRBV29-1|.|TRBJ1-5
CSVGADTGTGRVQPQHF
TGCAGCGTTGGGGCCGATACAGGGACAGGGAGGGTTCAGCCCCAGCATTTT
>.|TRBV28|.|TRBJ2-7
CASSLRDRPFYYF
TGTGCCAGCAGTTTAAGGGACCGACCTTTTTACTACTTC
>.|TRBV4-2|once|TRBJ1-2
CASSPAWVPLYYGYTF
TGTGCCAGCAGCCCAGCTTGGGTTCCCCTTTACTATGGCTACACCTTC
>.|TRBV4-1|.|TRBJ2-5
CASSQVPPGTQYF
TGCGCCAGCAGCCAAGTCCCACCTGGGACCCAGTACTTC
>.|TRBV24-1|.|TRBJ2-4
CATSDGGAPGDIQYF
TGTGCCACCAGTGATGGGGGGGCTCCGGGGGACATTCAGTACTTC
>.|TRBV19|.|TRBJ1-6
CASSIYQDSPLHF
TGTGCCAGTAGTATATATCAAGACTCACCCCTCCACTTT
>.|TRBV7-2|.|TRBJ1-1
CASSSGLNTEAFF
TGTGCCAGCAGCTCCGGACTGAACACTGAAGCTTTCTTT
>TRBD1|TRBV27|.|TRBJ1-2
CASSLNRQGGYTF
TGTGCCAGCAGTCTCAACCGACAGGGTGGCTACACCTTC
>TRBD1|TRBV6-5|.|TRBJ2-1
CASSRDRSPNEQFF
TGTGCCAGCAGTCGGGACAGGAGCCCTAATGAGCAGTTCTTC